The count of the clone carrying this T cell receptor beta chain is one. This record belongs to a study of blood T cell repertoires in COVID-19. Turning to the study itself: Acute and convalescent COVID-19 samples came from the United States, Italy and Spain. From T cells, B-cell-depleted T cells, or PBMCs came the material, which was cDNA or gDNA.

The authors' processing: Reference gene primer amplification gave nucleated cell count estimates. Libraries were prepared by immunoSEQ multiplex PCR; TCRdb keeps only in-frame clonotypes and omits some of them. For V, J and clone size, that table is used; D and trimming come from the DNA. The sample shows 90,000 to 120,000 clones, roughly 90% of them seen only once. The receptor was derived from a man aged 35-49 years with active or convalescent COVID-19. The specimen was peripheral blood.

This CDR3 reads CASGFGAPNYGYTF. DNA for the CDR3: TGTGCTAGTGGTTTCGGTGCCCCTAACTATGGCTACACCTTC. V gene TRBV12-5 combines with J gene TRBJ1-2; D not resolved. Trimming took 3 bases from V and 0 from J, leaving 8 bases between them. Germline CDR1 reads LGHNT; CDR2 reads FRNRAP. This CDR3 has 14 amino acids.